These T cell receptor beta chains were read from a single sample in a study of PD-1 blockade in classical Hodgkin lymphoma. Here immunoSEQ multiplex PCR was the method, and the copy in TCRdb shows in-frame clones only, minus some. The sample gives roughly 60,000 clones, 90% to 95% of which show up once; 8% is in the top ten. The specimen comprised peripheral blood mononuclear cells (PBMCs), sampled before the fourth cycle of nivolumab. These receptors were obtained from a human donor with classical Hodgkin lymphoma. Each CDR3 is given with its conserved first and last residue. D genes are given only for firm matches. Size is stated for part of the rows, as once, few or many counts, or as a class when the clone is expanded.

J gene,clone size,V gene,D gene,CDR3 DNA,CDR3 protein
TRBJ2-7,NA,TRBV7-9,TRBD2,TGTGCCAGCAGCGATAGACTAGCGGGCCACGGGGAGCAGTACTTC,CASSDRLAGHGEQYF
TRBJ2-3,few,TRBV5-1,TRBD1,TGCGCCAGCAGCCTGGCGGACAGGGACACAGATACGCAGTATTTT,CASSLADRDTDTQYF
TRBJ2-4,NA,TRBV9,NA,TGTGCCAGCAGCGTACCCACCAACATTCATCTGAACGCCAAAAACATTCAGTACTTC,CASSVPTNIHLNAKNIQYF
TRBJ2-2,NA,TRBV13,NA,TGTGCCAGCAGCGTTGGAACTGTCACCGGGGAGCTGTTTTTT,CASSVGTVTGELFF
TRBJ2-3,NA,TRBV11-2,TRBD2,TGTGCCAGCAGGCCTCCGGGACTAGCGGGAGAAGATACGCAGTATTTT,CASRPPGLAGEDTQYF
TRBJ1-4,NA,TRBV2,NA,TGTGCCAGCAGCACGAGGAGGGGGGATGAAAAACTGTTTTTT,CASSTRRGDEKLFF
TRBJ1-1,NA,TRBV28,NA,TGTGCCAGCAGCGGACACCCTGCGGCTTTCTTT,CASSGHPAAFF
TRBJ1-1,NA,TRBV2,TRBD1,TGTGCCAGCACCGAGACAGGGATAAGATTACCGAACACTGAAGCTTTCTTT,CASTETGIRLPNTEAFF
TRBJ1-1,NA,TRBV11-2,NA,TGTGCCAGCAGCTTAGGGCCGGGTAAGAACACTGAAGCTTTCTTT,CASSLGPGKNTEAFF
TRBJ2-1,NA,TRBV5-4,TRBD2,TGTGCCAGCAGCTTGAGCTCTAGCGGAGCTTACAATGAGCAGTTCTTC,CASSLSSSGAYNEQFF
TRBJ2-7,NA,TRBV7-8,NA,TGTGCCAGCAGCTTAGGGACAGCCAACGAGCAGTACTTC,CASSLGTANEQYF
TRBJ2-5,NA,TRBV6-1,TRBD2,TGTGCCAGCAGAGTAGTAAATGGGAGGGGCGAGACCCAGTACTTC,CASRVVNGRGETQYF
TRBJ1-5,NA,TRBV29-1,NA,TGCAGCGTTGTCTGGGGAAATCAGCCCCAGCATTTT,CSVVWGNQPQHF
TRBJ1-4,NA,TRBV5-1,NA,TGCGCCAGCAGCTCTTTTGGGGTTCGGGGAGGCGGACAGAATGAAAAACTGTTTTTT,CASSSFGVRGGGQNEKLFF
TRBJ1-2,NA,TRBV6-1,TRBD1,TGTGCCAGCATTGAGAGGACAGGGGCCTATGGCTACACCTTC,CASIERTGAYGYTF
TRBJ2-3,NA,TRBV5-1,NA,TGCGCCAGCAGCTCGCTCTTACTGACCACTAGCACAGATACGCAGTATTTT,CASSSLLLTTSTDTQYF
TRBJ1-2,NA,TRBV27,NA,TGTGCCAGCAGTTCCACAGGGTCTAACTATGGCTACACCTTC,CASSSTGSNYGYTF
TRBJ2-3,NA,TRBV11-3,TRBD2,TGTGCCAGCAGCTTTACTAGCGGGGGCACAGATACGCAGTATTTT,CASSFTSGGTDTQYF
TRBJ2-7,NA,TRBV18,TRBD2,TGTGCCAGCTCACCGGGGACTAGCGGGAGGGAGCAGTACTTC,CASSPGTSGREQYF
TRBJ2-2,NA,TRBV29-1,NA,TGCAGCGTTGGGTTTTTGAGTTCGGCCGGGGAGCTGTTTTTT,CSVGFLSSAGELFF
TRBJ2-5,NA,TRBV27,NA,TGTGCCAGCAGTGAGGGACTGACCCAGTACTTC,CASSEGLTQYF
TRBJ1-1,NA,TRBV28,NA,TGTGCCAGCAGTTTATGGGTAGAAAGCCCCGACGCTGAAGCTTTCTTT,CASSLWVESPDAEAFF
TRBJ2-5,NA,TRBV6-1,NA,TGTGCCAGCAGTGACGGGGGTATAACAAGTGAGACCCAGTACTTC,CASSDGGITSETQYF
TRBJ1-1,NA,TRBV5-1,TRBD1,TGCGCCAGCAGCTTGGCGGGAGGGGGCTGGGGCACTGAAGCTTTCTTT,CASSLAGGGWGTEAFF
TRBJ2-1,once,TRBV7-8,TRBD1,TGTGCCAGCAGCCGACGTCGGACAGGGACTGAGCAGTTCTTC,CASSRRRTGTEQFF
TRBJ1-2,NA,TRBV7-9,NA,TGTGCCAGCAGCTTAGCGGGGGATAGTGGCTACACCTTC,CASSLAGDSGYTF
TRBJ2-2,NA,TRBV6-6,NA,TGTGCCAGCAGTGACCAGGGGGAGCTGTTTTTT,CASSDQGELFF
TRBJ2-1,once,TRBV11-3,NA,TGTGCCAGCAGCTTAGGTCTAGCGCGGGAGCAGTTCTTC,CASSLGLAREQFF
TRBJ2-7,NA,TRBV27,NA,TGTGCCAGCAGTTTAGGGGCGACGGTCTTGGGCGAGCAGTACTTC,CASSLGATVLGEQYF
TRBJ1-5,NA,TRBV5-8,NA,TGTGCCAGCAGCCGGGGACCCCAGGGCGAGCCCCAGCATTTT,CASSRGPQGEPQHF
TRBJ2-7,NA,TRBV10-3,TRBD2,TGTGCCATCACCACCGGACTAGGAGGGATCTCCTACGAGCAGTACTTC,CAITTGLGGISYEQYF
TRBJ1-5,once,TRBV5-6,TRBD1,TGTGCCAGCAGCCATACAGGGGGCTCAGACCACAATCAGCCCCAGCATTTT,CASSHTGGSDHNQPQHF
TRBJ2-7,once,TRBV11-3,NA,TGTGCCAGCAGCAAAGGGGGGGTAAACTACGAGCAGTACTTC,CASSKGGVNYEQYF
TRBJ2-5,NA,TRBV11-2,NA,TGTGCCAGCAGCTTAAGAGGGGCGGACTGGGAGACCCAGTACTTC,CASSLRGADWETQYF
TRBJ2-7,NA,TRBV6-1,NA,TGTGCCAGCAGGGGGGAGGTAGCCCTCTACGAGCAGTACTTC,CASRGEVALYEQYF
TRBJ1-1,many,TRBV2,NA,TGTGCCAGCAGTGTGAACACTGAAGCTTTCTTT,CASSVNTEAFF
TRBJ2-6,NA,TRBV1,NA,TGCACCAGCAGAAGTCGGGCCAACGTCCTGACTTTC,CTSRSRANVLTF
TRBJ2-3,NA,TRBV5-1,TRBD1,TGCGCCAGCAGCCCGACAGGGGCGGGCACAGATACGCAGTATTTT,CASSPTGAGTDTQYF
TRBJ2-1,NA,TRBV11-2,NA,TGTGCCAGCAGCTCCAGAAGTCGAAATGAGCAGTTCTTC,CASSSRSRNEQFF
TRBJ2-3,NA,TRBV29-1,NA,TGCAGCGGCTCGGGCACAGATACGCAGTATTTT,CSGSGTDTQYF
TRBJ2-3,once,TRBV9,TRBD1,TGTGCCAGCAGCTATAAGGGGGACAGGTACACAGATACGCAGTATTTT,CASSYKGDRYTDTQYF
TRBJ2-1,NA,TRBV5-8,NA,TGTGCCAGCAGCCCCGGTGTGGGGGCAGGTAATGAGCAGTTCTTC,CASSPGVGAGNEQFF
TRBJ2-5,NA,TRBV4-1,TRBD2,TGCGCCAGCAGCCAAGATAGGGTAGCGGGGGGGCAAGAGACCCAGTACTTC,CASSQDRVAGGQETQYF
TRBJ2-3,NA,TRBV19,NA,TGTGCCAGTAGCTATACGAGTACCGGTGGGGGGCCCACAGATACGCAGTATTTT,CASSYTSTGGGPTDTQYF